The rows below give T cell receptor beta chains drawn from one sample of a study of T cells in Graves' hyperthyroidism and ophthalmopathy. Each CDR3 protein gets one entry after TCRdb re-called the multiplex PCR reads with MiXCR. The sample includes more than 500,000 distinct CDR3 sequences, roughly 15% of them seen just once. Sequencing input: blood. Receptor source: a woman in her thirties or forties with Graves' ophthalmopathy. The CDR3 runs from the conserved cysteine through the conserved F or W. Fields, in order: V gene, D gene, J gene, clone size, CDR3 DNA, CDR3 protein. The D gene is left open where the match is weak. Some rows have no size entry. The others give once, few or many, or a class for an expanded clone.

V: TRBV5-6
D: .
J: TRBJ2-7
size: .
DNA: TGTGCCAGCAGCTTGTCAACGGAGCAGTACTTC
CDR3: CASSLSTEQYF

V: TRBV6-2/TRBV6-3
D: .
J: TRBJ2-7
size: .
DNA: TGTGCCAGCAGTTACGGGTTGCAGGGGAGCACCTACGAGCAGTACTTC
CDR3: CASSYGLQGSTYEQYF

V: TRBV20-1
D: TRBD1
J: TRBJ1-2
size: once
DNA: TGCAGTGCTCGACCTTGGGGACAGACCTATGGCTACACCTTC
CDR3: CSARPWGQTYGYTF

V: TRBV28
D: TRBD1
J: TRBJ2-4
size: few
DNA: TGTGCCAGCAGTCCTAGGGGGACAGGGGAAAACATTCAGTACTTC
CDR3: CASSPRGTGENIQYF

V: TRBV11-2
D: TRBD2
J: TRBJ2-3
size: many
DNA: TGTGCCAGCAGCTTAGTGGGACTAGCGGCAGATACGCAGTATTTT
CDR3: CASSLVGLAADTQYF

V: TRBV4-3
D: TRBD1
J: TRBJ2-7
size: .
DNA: TGCGCCAGCAGCCCGGGACAGGGAAGTACCTACGAGCAGTACTTC
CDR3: CASSPGQGSTYEQYF

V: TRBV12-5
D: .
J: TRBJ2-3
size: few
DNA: TGTGCTAAAAGACCGCTGTCATCCGATACGCAGTATTTT
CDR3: CAKRPLSSDTQYF

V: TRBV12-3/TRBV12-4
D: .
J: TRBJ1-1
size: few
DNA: TGCGCCAGCAGCCTCCCCCTAGGGGGAGGGACTGAAGCTTTCTTT
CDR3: CASSLPLGGGTEAFF

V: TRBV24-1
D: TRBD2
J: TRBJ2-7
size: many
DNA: TGTGCCACCAGTGACCGGACTAGCGGGATACCCTCCTACGAGCAGTACTTC
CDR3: CATSDRTSGIPSYEQYF

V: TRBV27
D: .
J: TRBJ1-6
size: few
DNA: TGTGCCAGCAGTTGGGGGACCTTCCCTTATAATTCACCCCTCCACTTT
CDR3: CASSWGTFPYNSPLHF

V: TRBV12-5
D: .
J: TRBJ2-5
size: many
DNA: TGTGCTAGTGGTTTGGAACTGTTAACCCAGTACTTC
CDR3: CASGLELLTQYF

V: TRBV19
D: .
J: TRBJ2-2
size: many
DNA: TGTGCCAGTAGTATAGACGGTGGGGAGCTGTTTTTT
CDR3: CASSIDGGELFF

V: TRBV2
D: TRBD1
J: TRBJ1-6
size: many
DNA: TGTGCCAGCAGGACCGGGACAGGGAATTCACCCCTCCACTTT
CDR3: CASRTGTGNSPLHF

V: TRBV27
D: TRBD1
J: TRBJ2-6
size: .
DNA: TGTGCCAGCAGTAGATGGGACAGTGTTCCTGGGGCCAACGTCCTGACTTTC
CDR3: CASSRWDSVPGANVLTF

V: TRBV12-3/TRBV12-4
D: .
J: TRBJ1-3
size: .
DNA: TGTGCCAGCAGTCCTAACTTAACCCCACCCACTGGAAACACCATATATTTT
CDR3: CASSPNLTPPTGNTIYF

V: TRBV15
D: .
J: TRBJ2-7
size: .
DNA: TGTGCCACCAGCAGAGAGGGGACGGGCTCCTACGAGCAGTACTTC
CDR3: CATSREGTGSYEQYF

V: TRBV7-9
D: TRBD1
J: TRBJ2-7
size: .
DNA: TGTGCCAGCAGCTACCCTCAGGGGGACGAGCAGTACTTC
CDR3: CASSYPQGDEQYF

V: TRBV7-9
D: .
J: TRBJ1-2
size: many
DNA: TGTGCCAGCAGCTTAGCCCTCGGGCCAAGCTATGGCTACACCTTC
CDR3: CASSLALGPSYGYTF

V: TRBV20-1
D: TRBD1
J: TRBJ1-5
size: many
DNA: TGCAGTGCAGGCACGACAGGGCCCAATCAGCCCCAGCATTTT
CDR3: CSAGTTGPNQPQHF

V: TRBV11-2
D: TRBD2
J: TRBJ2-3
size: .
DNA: TGTGCCAGCAGCGGAACTACTAGCGGGAGGGGCGGTACGCAGTATTTT
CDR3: CASSGTTSGRGGTQYF

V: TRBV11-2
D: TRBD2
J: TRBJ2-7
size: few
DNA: TGTGCCAGCAGCTTAGCTAGCGGGAGTGTCGAGCAGTACTTC
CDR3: CASSLASGSVEQYF

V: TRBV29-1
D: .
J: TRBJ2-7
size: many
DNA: TGCAGCGTTGACCCCCAGGGGAGACCGCCCTACGAGCAGTACTTC
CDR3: CSVDPQGRPPYEQYF

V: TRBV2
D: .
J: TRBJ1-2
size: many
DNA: TGTGCCAGCAGTGAAGACTTGGTATATGAGTATGGCTACACCTTC
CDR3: CASSEDLVYEYGYTF

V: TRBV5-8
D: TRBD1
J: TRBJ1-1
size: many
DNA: TGTGCCAGTAGTACGAGAGGGGGCGGGACTGAAGCTTTCTTT
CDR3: CASSTRGGGTEAFF

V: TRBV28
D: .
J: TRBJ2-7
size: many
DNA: TGTGCCAGCAGTTCCCCTGGCAGGGCACACGAGCAGTACTTC
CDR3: CASSSPGRAHEQYF

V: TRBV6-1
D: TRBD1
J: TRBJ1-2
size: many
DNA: TGTGCCAGCAGTGGCGGCCGGGACAGTAACTATGGCTACACCTTC
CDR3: CASSGGRDSNYGYTF

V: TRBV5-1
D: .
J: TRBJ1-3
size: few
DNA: TGCGCCAGCAGCTTATCGGGACCGGAGGGCACCATATATTTT
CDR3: CASSLSGPEGTIYF

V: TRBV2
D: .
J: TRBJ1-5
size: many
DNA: TGTGCCAGCACCTATGGGGCCCACTCGCAGGGCTTGGAACATTTT
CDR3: CASTYGAHSQGLEHF

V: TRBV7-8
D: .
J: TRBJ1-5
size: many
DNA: TGTGCCAGCAGCTTCGAAGGGATTCAGCCCCAGCATTTT
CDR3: CASSFEGIQPQHF

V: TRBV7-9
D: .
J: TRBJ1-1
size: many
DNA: TGTGCCAGCAGCTCCAAGGGGTATTGGAACACTGAAGCTTTCTTT
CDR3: CASSSKGYWNTEAFF

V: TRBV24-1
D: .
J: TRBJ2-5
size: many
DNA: TGTGCCACCAGGGGGACGGAAGAGACCCAGTACTTC
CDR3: CATRGTEETQYF

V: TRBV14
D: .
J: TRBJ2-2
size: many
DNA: TGTGCCAGCAGCCAAGGGCTAGCCGGGGAGCTGTTTTTT
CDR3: CASSQGLAGELFF

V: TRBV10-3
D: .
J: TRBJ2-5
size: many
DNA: TGTGCCATCAGTGAGTCGGGAGGTCTCCAAGAGACCCAGTACTTC
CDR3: CAISESGGLQETQYF

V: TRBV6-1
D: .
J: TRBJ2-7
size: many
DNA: TGTGCCAGCAGGGCCGGGACAAACGACCTCCGCATCTTC
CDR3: CASRAGTNDLRIF

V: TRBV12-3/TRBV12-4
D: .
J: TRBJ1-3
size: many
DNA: TGTGCCAGCAGGTCCCAAAGGGTGTACGTTGGAAACACCATATATTTT
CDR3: CASRSQRVYVGNTIYF

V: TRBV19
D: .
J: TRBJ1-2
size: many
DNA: TGTGCCAGTAGTATAAGTTGGGGTGATGGCTACACCTTC
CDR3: CASSISWGDGYTF

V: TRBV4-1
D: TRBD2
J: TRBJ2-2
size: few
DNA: TGCGCCAGCAGCCCCTTGACTAGCGGGATCTCCACCGGGGAGCTGTTTTTT
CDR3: CASSPLTSGISTGELFF

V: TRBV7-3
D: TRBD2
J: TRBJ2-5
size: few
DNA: TGTGCCACCCCGAAAAGCGGGAGCAAGACCCAGTACTTC
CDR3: CATPKSGSKTQYF

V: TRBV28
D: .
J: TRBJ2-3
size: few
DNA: TGTGCCAGCAGCCGTGAGGCAGATACGCAGTATTTT
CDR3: CASSREADTQYF

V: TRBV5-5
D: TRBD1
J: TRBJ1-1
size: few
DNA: TGTGCCAGCAGCTTGCCCAGGGGGATGAACACTGAAGCTTTCTTT
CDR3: CASSLPRGMNTEAFF

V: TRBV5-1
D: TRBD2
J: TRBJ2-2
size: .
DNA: TGCGCCAGCAGCTTGGATGCCGGGAATGTAGCGGGAGGGCCGAACACCGGGGAGCTGTTTTTT
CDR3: CASSLDAGNVAGGPNTGELFF

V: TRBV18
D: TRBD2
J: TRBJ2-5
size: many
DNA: TGTGCCAGCTCACCACCGCCTAGCGGGAGAGTACAAGAGACCCAGTACTTC
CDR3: CASSPPPSGRVQETQYF